These 11 T cell receptor beta chains were sequenced from one sample in a study of cytomegalovirus exposure and HLA in healthy donors. Libraries were prepared by immunoSEQ multiplex PCR; TCRdb keeps only in-frame clonotypes and omits some of them. The table lists about 160,000 clones, around nine tenths of them singletons, with 2% to 2.5% in the top ten. The sample taken for sequencing was PBMCs. The receptor set was obtained from a woman aged 18-29 years in good health and CMV-seronegative.

The chain combines TRBV5-4 with TRBJ2-7, with TRBD2 identical over 13 bases. From germline, CDR1 is SGHNT and CDR2 YYREEE (reference sequence). The CDR3 has 15 amino acids. Trimming cost V 5 bases and J 3 bases; bases outside gene matches: 5. CDR3 region: CASREGLAGDYEQYF. As DNA, the CDR3 is TGTGCCAGCAGAGAAGGACTAGCGGGAGACTACGAGCAGTACTTC.

CDR3 sequence: CASRDLSGYTEAFF. CDR3 in DNA: TGTGCCAGCAGAGACCTATCGGGATACACTGAAGCTTTCTTT. The V gene is TRBV6-5, the J gene TRBJ1-1; D not certain. The CDR3 covers 14 residues. Trimming took off 6 bases at V and 3 bases at J, with 14 bases between the two ends. Germline CDR1 reads MNHEY; CDR2 reads SVGAGI.

The genes are TRBV19 and TRBJ2-2; D not resolved. V lost 7 bases, J lost 1 base, and 7 bases lay in between. Germline V gene sequence: CDR1 LNHDA, CDR2 SQIVND (reference sequence). This CDR3 has 13 residues. CDR3 protein: CASKKLNTGELFF. The CDR3 nucleotides read TGTGCCAGTAAGAAGCTGAACACCGGGGAGCTGTTTTTT.

The rearrangement uses TRBV6-4 and TRBJ1-3, with 8 bases identical to TRBD1. The CDR3 extends over 17 amino acids. Germline V lookup: CDR1 MRHNA, CDR2 SNTAGT. V was clipped by 6 bases and J by 0 bases; unmatched bases: 10. DNA of the CDR3: TGTGCCAGCAGCCCAAGTCCCGGGACAGGCTCTGGAAACACCATATATTTT. Protein: CASSPSPGTGSGNTIYF.

The chain joins TRBV6-1 to TRBJ1-5; D might be TRBD1 (6 bases). This CDR3 spans 15 amino acids. Deletions cut 8 bases from V and 2 bases from J, with 16 bases between. Germline V gives CDR1 MNHNS, CDR2 SASEGT. The CDR3 nucleotides are TGTGCCAGCTTGATGACAGGAGGCGGCAATCAGCCCCAGCATTTT. Translated, it gives CASLMTGGGNQPQHF.

DNA for the CDR3: TGTGCCAGCAAGGCAGGAGGCACTGAAGCTTTCTTT. Residues: CASKAGGTEAFF. This rearrangement joins TRBV6-1 to TRBJ1-1; D uncertain. CDR1 is MNHNS and CDR2 is SASEGT in the germline V gene. This CDR3 has 12 residues. Trimming took 7 bases from V and 4 from J, leaving 10 bases between them.

This chain joins TRBV12-5 and TRBJ2-5; weak D call: TRBD1 (7 bases). Between the trimmed V and J ends, which lost 6 bases and 3 bases, there was a span of 17 bases. Germline V gene data show CDR1 as LGHNT and CDR2 as FRNRAP. The CDR3 contains 15 residues. The CDR3 DNA sequence: TGTGCTAGTGGGGAGGGGAGACAGGGCGAAGAGACCCAGTACTTC. Residues: CASGEGRQGEETQYF.

This clone was observed a single time. V gene TRBV5-4 combines with J gene TRBJ2-7; 7 nucleotides match TRBD2. In germline, CDR1 is SGHNT, CDR2 YYREEE (reference sequence). J lost 6 bases, V lost 4 bases, and 10 bases had no gene match. The CDR3 runs to 14 residues. The CDR3 reads CASSPIGEGSEQYF. CDR3 DNA: TGTGCCAGCAGCCCTATAGGGGAGGGCAGCGAGCAGTACTTC.

This chain connects TRBV4-3 to TRBJ2-7; 9 bases are shared with TRBD2. Unmatched junction bases numbered 7, after V lost 2 bases and J lost 8 bases. The germline V gene has CDR1 LGHNA and CDR2 YSLEER. The CDR3 totals 14 residues. CDR3 residues: CASSQSVSGRKQYF. The CDR3 nucleotides are TGCGCCAGCAGCCAATCGGTGAGCGGGAGGAAGCAGTACTTC.

The chain combines TRBV15 with TRBJ1-1, with D possibly TRBD1 on 5 matching bases. The CDR3 is made up of 15 amino acids. V gave up 0 bases and J gave up 3 bases, with 11 bases separating them. CDR1 is LNHNV, CDR2 YYDKDF, per germline (reference sequence). The DNA of the CDR3 is TGTGCCACCAGCAGAGATTTGAGACAGTACACTGAAGCTTTCTTT. Translating gives CATSRDLRQYTEAFF. The full variable domain, rest sourced from reference TRBV15 and TRBJ1-1, is DAMVIQNPRYQVTQFGKPVTLSCSQTLNHNVMYWYQQKSSQAPKLLFHYYDKDFNNEADTPDNFQSRRPNTSFCFLDIRSPGLGDTAMYLCATSRDLRQYTEAFFGQGTRLTVV.

The V call is TRBV19, the J call TRBJ2-7; D is perhaps TRBD2 (6 bases). CDR1 and CDR2 (germline): LNHDA, SQIVND (reference sequence). The V end lost 4 bases, the J end lost 4 bases, and 14 bases lay between the germline ends. The CDR3 totals 14 residues. CDR3 in amino acids: CASSRVGGTYEQYF. CDR3 sequence (DNA): TGTGCCAGTAGTAGGGTCGGGGGTACGTACGAGCAGTACTTC.